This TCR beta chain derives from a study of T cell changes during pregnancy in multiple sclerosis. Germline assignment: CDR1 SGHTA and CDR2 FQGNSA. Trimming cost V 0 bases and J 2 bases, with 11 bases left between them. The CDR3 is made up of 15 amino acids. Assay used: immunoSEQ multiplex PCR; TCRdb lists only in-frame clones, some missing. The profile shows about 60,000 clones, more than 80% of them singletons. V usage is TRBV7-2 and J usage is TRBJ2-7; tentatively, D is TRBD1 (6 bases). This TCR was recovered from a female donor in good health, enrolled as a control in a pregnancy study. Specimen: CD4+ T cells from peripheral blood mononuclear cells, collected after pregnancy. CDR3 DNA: TGTGCCAGCAGCTTAGCGACTGGACAGCCCTACGAGCAGTACTTC. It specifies CASSLATGQPYEQYF.